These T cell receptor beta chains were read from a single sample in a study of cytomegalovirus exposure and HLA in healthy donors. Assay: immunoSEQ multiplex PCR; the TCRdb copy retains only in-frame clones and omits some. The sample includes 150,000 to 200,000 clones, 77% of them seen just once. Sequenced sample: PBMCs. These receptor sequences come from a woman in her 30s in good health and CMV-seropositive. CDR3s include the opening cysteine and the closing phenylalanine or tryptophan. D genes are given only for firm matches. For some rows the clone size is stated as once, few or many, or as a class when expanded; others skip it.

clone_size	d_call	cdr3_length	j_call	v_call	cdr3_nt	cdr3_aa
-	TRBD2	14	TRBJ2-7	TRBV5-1	TGCGCCAGCAGCCCGGGACTAGCCACCTACGAGCAGTACTTC	CASSPGLATYEQYF
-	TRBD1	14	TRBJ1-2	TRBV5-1	TGCGCCAGCAGCACCGGACAGGATGCCCATGGCTACACCTTC	CASSTGQDAHGYTF
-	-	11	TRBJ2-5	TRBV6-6	TGTGCCAGCAGCCTCCAAGAGACCCAGTACTTC	CASSLQETQYF
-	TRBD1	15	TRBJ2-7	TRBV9	TGTGCCAGCAGCGTGGCGACAGGGCCAACCTACGAGCAGTACTTC	CASSVATGPTYEQYF
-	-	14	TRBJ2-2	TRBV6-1	TGTGCCAGCAGTCCCGACTTTTCTACCGGGGAGCTGTTTTTT	CASSPDFSTGELFF
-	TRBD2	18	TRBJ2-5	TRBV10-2	TGCGCCAGCAGTGAGTCGAGGACAGTAGCGGGAGCGTCGGAGACCCAGTACTTC	CASSESRTVAGASETQYF
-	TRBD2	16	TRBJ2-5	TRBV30	TGTGCCTGGAGTGTATACTACGGACTAGCAGGAGAGACCCAGTACTTC	CAWSVYYGLAGETQYF
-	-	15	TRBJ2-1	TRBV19	TGTGCCAGTAGTATAGGATTTGGCAGGGATAATGAGCAGTTCTTC	CASSIGFGRDNEQFF
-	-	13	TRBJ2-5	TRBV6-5	TGTGCCAGCAGGGAAGGGGGATCAGGGACCCAGTACTTC	CASREGGSGTQYF
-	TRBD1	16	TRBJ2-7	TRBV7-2	TGTGCCAGCAGCTCGTACACCGGGACAGGGTACGACGAGCAGTACTTC	CASSSYTGTGYDEQYF
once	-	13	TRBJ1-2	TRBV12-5	TGTGCTAGTGGTTTGATTGGAGCCTATGGCTACACCTTC	CASGLIGAYGYTF
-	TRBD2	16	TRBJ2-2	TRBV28	TGTGCCAGCAGTTTAGGACTAGCGGGAGCCACCGGGGAGCTGTTTTTT	CASSLGLAGATGELFF
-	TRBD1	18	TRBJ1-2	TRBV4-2	TGTGCCAGCAGCCAAGGGGGGGCAGGGGGCACTGGCGACTATGGCTACACCTTC	CASSQGGAGGTGDYGYTF
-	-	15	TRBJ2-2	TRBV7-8	TGTGCCAGCAGCCTGAGGACTGCGAACACCGGGGAGCTGTTTTTT	CASSLRTANTGELFF
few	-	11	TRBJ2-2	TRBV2	TGTGCCATACTCGACACCGGGGAGCTGTTTTTT	CAILDTGELFF
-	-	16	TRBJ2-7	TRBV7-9	TGTGCCAGCAGCTCAGAGGTACGGGACAAGGTCTACGAGCAGTACTTC	CASSSEVRDKVYEQYF
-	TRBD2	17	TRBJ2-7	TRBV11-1	TGTGCCAGCAGCTTAAGCATACCGGGACTAGCGGACTACGAGCAGTACTTC	CASSLSIPGLADYEQYF
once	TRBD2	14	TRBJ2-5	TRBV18	TGTGCCAGCTCACCACGACTAGCGGGAGAGACCCAGTACTTC	CASSPRLAGETQYF
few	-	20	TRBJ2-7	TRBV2	TGTGCCAGCAGTGACCCCGACTGGAAAGGGGGAGAACGTTCCTCCTACGAGCAGTACTTC	CASSDPDWKGGERSSYEQYF
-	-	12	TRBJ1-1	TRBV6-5	TGTGCCAGCAGTCACCCGGAGACTGAAGCTTTCTTT	CASSHPETEAFF
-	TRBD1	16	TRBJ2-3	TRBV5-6	TGTGCCAGCAGCGCTATGGCGACAGGGAACGCAGATACGCAGTATTTT	CASSAMATGNADTQYF
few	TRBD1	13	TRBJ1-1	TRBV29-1	TGCAGCGCCATCGACAGGGGGAACACTGAAGCTTTCTTT	CSAIDRGNTEAFF
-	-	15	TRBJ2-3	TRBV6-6	TGTGCCAGCAGCCCTCTGGAGGGGGCAACAGATACGCAGTATTTT	CASSPLEGATDTQYF
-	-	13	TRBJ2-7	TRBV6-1	TGTGCCAGCACAACAGGCGCGGCCTACGAGCAGTACTTC	CASTTGAAYEQYF
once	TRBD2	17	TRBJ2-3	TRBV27	TGTGCCAGCAGTCCCTTTAGCGGGAGGGCCGCCGGGGATACGCAGTATTTT	CASSPFSGRAAGDTQYF
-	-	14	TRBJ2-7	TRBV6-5	TGTGCCAGCAGTTCCACGGGGGTTTCCTACGAGCAGTACTTC	CASSSTGVSYEQYF
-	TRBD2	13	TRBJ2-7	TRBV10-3	TGTGCCATCAGGCTAGCGGAGGGCTACGAGCAGTACTTC	CAIRLAEGYEQYF
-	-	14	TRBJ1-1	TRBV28	TGTGCCAGCACCACCCGGGGGTGGAACACTGAAGCTTTCTTT	CASTTRGWNTEAFF
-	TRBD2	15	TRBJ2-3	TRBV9	TGTGCCAGCAGCGCCATACCGGGACTAGTTGATACGCAGTATTTT	CASSAIPGLVDTQYF
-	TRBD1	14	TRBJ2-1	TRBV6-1	TGTGCCAGCAGTGAAGCCCGGGACAGGGGGTTGGAGTTCTTC	CASSEARDRGLEFF
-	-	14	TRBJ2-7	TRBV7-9	TGTGCCAGCAGCTTCGAACCGGAGCCCTACGAGCAGTACTTC	CASSFEPEPYEQYF